The 32 T cell receptor beta chains given below trace back to one sample, sequenced in a study of tumor T cells in aggressive B-cell lymphoma (dated by TCRdb to 2016 to 2017). Receptor libraries were prepared by the immunoSEQ multiplex PCR assay. Entries here come from immuneACCESS through TCRdb and include only in-frame sequences with V and J called. Some clones fail to appear in such tables; in the studies checked, an unresolved V gene covers under half of the shortfall, and the cause of the remainder is unknown. This sample holds about 3,100 clones; about 69% were observed only once. The ten most abundant clones make up 9.3% of the sample. The sequenced material came from tumor tissue. These receptors were taken from an adult with diffuse large B cell lymphoma.

The rearrangement uses TRBV19 and TRBJ2-3; tentative D call: TRBD1 (6 bases). With 5 bases removed from V and 1 base from J, the gap between germline ends came to 13 bases. Germline V CDR1 and CDR2: LNHDA, SQIVND (reference sequence). CDR3 length: 15 residues. Here the CDR3 reads CASSADSSGTDTQYF. The DNA for the CDR3 is TGTGCCAGTAGTGCGGACAGCTCGGGCACAGATACGCAGTATTTT.

V usage is TRBV4-2 and J usage is TRBJ2-2; TRBD2 agrees at 7 bases. This CDR3 is built from 17 residues. The ends lost 1 base at V and 6 bases at J; junction bases unmatched: 11. Germline V gives CDR1 LGHNA, CDR2 YNFKEQ. CDR3 region: CASSQVGGIVISGELFF. CDR3 DNA sequence: TGTGCCAGCAGCCAAGTGGGAGGGATCGTCATCTCCGGGGAGCTGTTTTTT.

This chain uses TRBV7-2 with TRBJ1-2; 7 nucleotides agree with TRBD1. After removal of 5 bases from V and 7 bases from J, the junction contained 10 bases not matched to a gene. CDR1 and CDR2 (germline): SGHTA, FQGNSA. CDR3 length: 14 amino acids. The CDR3 loop is CASSPRDRWSGYTF. CDR3 sequence (DNA): TGTGCCAGCAGCCCCCGGGACAGATGGTCTGGCTACACCTTC.

The table lists this clone with a few counts. The chain joins TRBV18 to TRBJ1-6, with TRBD1 matching 7 bases. Germline V gives CDR1 KGHSH, CDR2 LQKENI. Trimming cost V 4 bases and J 7 bases; bases outside gene matches: 7. The CDR3 sequence is 15 residues long. CDR3 sequence (DNA): TGTGCCAGCTCACTTAGGGACAGCTTAAATTCACCCCTCCACTTT. Encoded protein: CASSLRDSLNSPLHF.

The chain recombines TRBV28 with TRBJ1-2; the match to TRBD1 covers 9 bases. CDR1 MDHEN and CDR2 SYDVKM come from the germline V gene. The CDR3 spans 16 residues. Germline trimming cut 2 bases from V and 6 bases from J; bases unmatched to any gene: 10. This CDR3 is CASSLLPGQGEDGYTF. The CDR3 nucleotides read TGTGCCAGCAGTTTACTCCCGGGACAGGGAGAGGATGGCTACACCTTC.

The chain recombines TRBV28 with TRBJ1-2; maybe TRBD1 (6 bases). CDR1 and CDR2 from the germline V gene are MDHEN and SYDVKM. The CDR3 extends over 17 amino acids. The V gene lost 10 bases and the J gene lost 0 bases, with 24 bases spanning the gap. CDR3 nucleotide sequence: TGTGCCACCAGGGGAGGGGGTGGGGACCAAGCTAACTATGGCTACACCTTC. Translating it yields CATRGGGGDQANYGYTF.

The chain has TRBV7-6 and TRBJ2-5; 7 bases are a match to TRBD1. Germline assignment: CDR1 SGHVS and CDR2 FNYEAQ. Unmatched junction bases numbered 8, after V lost 10 bases and J lost 3 bases. The CDR3 loop spans 13 amino acids. This chain's CDR3 is CATTRGTEETQYF. Written as DNA, the CDR3 is TGTGCCACCACCAGGGGGACAGAAGAGACCCAGTACTTC.

This clone has a handful of counts. Compared with germline, one end of the junction differs, possibly owing to a read error. V usage is TRBV15 and J usage is TRBJ2-1; D might be TRBD1 (5 bases). The CDR3 covers 13 residues. CDR1 and CDR2 (germline): LNHNV, YYDKDF (reference sequence). The CDR3 loop is CATSGDSNNEQFF. DNA for the CDR3: TGTGCCACCAGCGGAGACAGTAACAATGAGCAGTTCTTC. Full variable domain (rest looked up from reference TRBV15 and TRBJ2-1): DAMVIQNPRYQVTQFGKPVTLSCSQTLNHNVMYWYQQKSSQAPKLLFHYYDKDFNNEADTPDNFQSRRPNTSFCFLDIRSPGLGDTAMYLCATSGDSNNEQFFGPGTRLTVL.

The chain uses TRBV2 and TRBJ2-2; D gene uncertain. CDR3 length equals 15 residues. Trimming removed 4 bases from V and 6 bases from J, with 15 bases in between. Germline lookup yields CDR1 SNHLY and CDR2 FYNNEI. DNA of the CDR3: TGTGCCAGCAGTGGACAAGTGGATACTGCCGGGGAGCTGTTTTTT. Protein: CASSGQVDTAGELFF.

By proportion, this clone is large (0.1 to 1%). This chain uses TRBV12-5 with TRBJ2-3; a possible D gene is TRBD2 (6 bases). There are 14 residues in the CDR3. Germline V CDR1 and CDR2: LGHNT, FRNRAP. Trimming stripped 10 bases from V and 5 bases from J, with 19 bases between. In DNA form, the CDR3 reads TGTGCTACCGGGTCCCGGGACTTTTTAGATACGCAGTATTTT. It translates to CATGSRDFLDTQYF.

The genes are TRBV10-3 and TRBJ2-7, with D possibly being TRBD1 (6 bases). CDR1 is ENHRY, CDR2 SYGVKD, per germline. This CDR3 is built from 12 residues. The V end was cut by 10 bases, the J end by 2 bases, with 12 bases between. The CDR3 sequence: CATTGIAYEQYF. CDR3 DNA: TGTGCCACTACAGGGATCGCCTACGAGCAGTACTTC.

This clone turned up a few times. This chain uses TRBV18 with TRBJ2-1; D uncertain. V lost 2 bases and J lost 7, with 9 bases in between. Germline V gene data show CDR1 as KGHSH and CDR2 as LQKENI. The CDR3 loop spans 13 amino acids. This chain's CDR3 is CASSPITRNEQFF. Here the CDR3 DNA reads TGTGCCAGCTCACCAATTACGAGAAATGAGCAGTTCTTC.

The chain joins TRBV25-1 to TRBJ2-7; D possibly corresponds to TRBD2 (5 bases). The CDR3 is 13 amino acids. V shed 4 bases and J shed 0 bases, with 7 bases lying between them. Germline lookup yields CDR1 MGHDK and CDR2 SYGVNS. The CDR3 protein is CASSAGGSYEQYF. CDR3 sequence (DNA): TGTGCCAGCAGTGCCGGAGGCTCCTACGAGCAGTACTTC.

V usage is TRBV6-1 and J usage is TRBJ1-4; D call uncertain. CDR1 and CDR2 from the germline V gene are MNHNS and SASEGT. V shed 2 bases and J shed 0 bases, with 7 bases lying between them. The CDR3 sequence is 15 residues long. DNA of the CDR3: TGTGCCAGCAGTGAATCACAGACAACTAATGAAAAACTGTTTTTT. This gives the protein CASSESQTTNEKLFF.

The chain links TRBV19 to TRBJ1-1; D unclear. The germline V gene has CDR1 LNHDA and CDR2 SQIVND (reference sequence). CDR3 size: 13 residues. Trimming cost V 5 bases and J 8 bases, with 15 bases left between them. CDR3 nucleotide sequence: TGTGCCAGTAGTCCTGGACTCGGGAAGGAAGCTTTCTTT. This codes for CASSPGLGKEAFF.

The chain recombines TRBV25-1 with TRBJ2-1; D perhaps matches TRBD2 (5 bases). The CDR3 covers 15 residues. From germline, CDR1 is MGHDK and CDR2 SYGVNS. Deletions cut 4 bases from V and 3 bases from J, with 13 bases between. CDR3 DNA: TGTGCCAGCAGTGGGCCCCCAACTAGCTACAATGAGCAGTTCTTC. Protein product: CASSGPPTSYNEQFF.

The chain combines TRBV11-2 with TRBJ1-4; possible D gene TRBD1, 5 bases. V was shortened by 1 base and J by 3 bases, with 12 bases between the two germline ends. CDR3 length equals 16 residues. From germline, CDR1 is SGHAT and CDR2 FQNNGV. DNA of the CDR3: TGTGCCAGCAGCTTAGGGTATGGGGGGTCTAATGAAAAACTGTTTTTT. Encoded protein: CASSLGYGGSNEKLFF.

J is TRBJ2-1 and V is TRBV5-1, with TRBD2 matching 9 bases. The V and J ends lost 1 base and 4 bases, in that order; junction bases with no gene match: 9. Germline V CDR1 and CDR2: SGHRS, YFSETQ. This CDR3 is 17 amino acids long. CDR3 DNA sequence: TGCGCCAGCAGCTTGACCTTAACTAGCGGGCCGTACAATGAGCAGTTCTTC. This gives the protein CASSLTLTSGPYNEQFF.

This clone was detected only a few times. The CDR3 here is CASSRNSQGYTGELFF. Written as DNA, the CDR3 is TGTGCCAGCTCCCGGAATTCACAGGGGTACACCGGGGAGCTGTTTTTT. V gene TRBV18 combines with J gene TRBJ2-2, with 7 bases aligning to TRBD1. After removal of 6 bases from V and 3 bases from J, the junction contained 10 bases not matched to a gene. Germline lookup yields CDR1 KGHSH and CDR2 LQKENI. This CDR3 contains 16 residues. Combining the CDR3 with reference TRBV18 and TRBJ2-2 gives the whole variable domain NAGVMQNPRHLVRRRGQEARLRCSPMKGHSHVYWYRQLPEEGLKFMVYLQKENIIDESGMPKERFSAEFPKEGPSILRIQQVVRGDSAAYFCASSRNSQGYTGELFFGEGSRLTVL.

The chain uses TRBV5-1 and TRBJ2-7, with 10 bases aligning to TRBD1. Per the germline V gene, CDR1 is SGHRS and CDR2 is YFSETQ. This CDR3 has 14 residues. J was trimmed by 4 bases and V by 4 bases; bases with no gene match: 5. Written as DNA, the CDR3 is TGCGCCAGCAGCAAGACAGGGGGCGATTACGAGCAGTACTTC. This translates into CASSKTGGDYEQYF.

This clone was found once. This chain joins TRBV7-2 and TRBJ2-2, with 10 bases identical to TRBD2. The germline CDR1 and CDR2 sequences are SGHTA and FQGNSA. This CDR3 spans 16 amino acids. Trimming cost V 3 bases and J 6 bases; bases outside gene matches: 7. The CDR3 is CASSFSGGSVAGELFF. The CDR3 DNA is TGTGCCAGCAGCTTTAGCGGGGGGAGCGTCGCCGGGGAGCTGTTTTTT.

V is TRBV2 and J is TRBJ2-7; the match to TRBD2 covers 14 bases. CDR1 and CDR2 from the germline V gene are SNHLY and FYNNEI. The J segment lost 6 bases and the V segment lost 8 bases, leaving 6 bases of the junction unmatched. The CDR3 has 14 amino acids. CDR3 in amino acids: CASGLAGGKGEQYF. CDR3 coding DNA: TGTGCCAGCGGACTAGCGGGAGGAAAGGGCGAGCAGTACTTC.

The chain uses TRBV28 and TRBJ1-5; a weak D match, TRBD1 (6 bases). This CDR3 region has 14 residues. The germline CDR1 and CDR2 sequences are MDHEN and SYDVKM. V lost 7 bases and J lost 6, with 16 bases in between. CDR3 DNA: TGTGCCAGCATACCAACAGGGCATAGTCAGCCCCAGCATTTT. Protein: CASIPTGHSQPQHF.

This chain uses TRBV9 with TRBJ1-2; D is unclear. The length of the CDR3 is 15 residues. CDR1 and CDR2 from the germline V gene are SGDLS and YYNGEE. V shed 0 bases and J shed 4 bases, with 13 bases lying between them. As DNA, the CDR3 is TGTGCCAGCAGCGTAGGTCATCCGGAGCCCTATGGCTACACCTTC. Its protein is CASSVGHPEPYGYTF.

A few counts support this clone. The chain joins TRBV5-4 to TRBJ2-1; 11 bases are shared with TRBD1. Trimming at V came to 0 bases and at J to 4 bases, leaving 6 bases not matched to a gene. The CDR3 has 17 amino acids. Germline CDR1 reads SGHNT; CDR2 reads YYREEE (reference sequence). As DNA, the CDR3 is TGTGCCAGCAGCTTGGGGGGACAGGGGGTCAAGTACAATGAGCAGTTCTTC. This codes for CASSLGGQGVKYNEQFF.

The V and J genes are TRBV7-8 and TRBJ1-3; TRBD1 might be the D (5 bases). The CDR3 runs to 15 residues. V lost 6 bases to trimming and J lost 4 bases, with 16 bases between them. Germline V gene data show CDR1 as SGHVS and CDR2 as FQNEAQ. The CDR3 region has the DNA TGTGCCAGCAGTCCCGGGGGAATTCTAGGAAACACCATATATTTT. This sequence encodes CASSPGGILGNTIYF.

This clone was recorded only once. The V call is TRBV10-3, the J call TRBJ1-2, with D maybe TRBD1 (6 bases). There are 13 residues in the CDR3. Trimming cost V 5 bases and J 7 bases, with 14 bases left between them. Germline V lookup: CDR1 ENHRY, CDR2 SYGVKD. CDR3 region: CAISPGADGGYTF. DNA of the CDR3: TGTGCCATCAGTCCAGGGGCAGACGGTGGCTACACCTTC.

The chain is built from TRBV4-2 and TRBJ2-5; 7 bases are shared with TRBD1. The DNA end is more similar to TRBJ2-7, so the J call may be wrong. Germline-derived CDR1 and CDR2 are LGHNA and YNFKEQ. The CDR3 runs 15 residues. This CDR3 reads CASSQPYRGTYEQYF. The DNA for the CDR3 is TGTGCCAGCAGCCAACCATACAGGGGAACCTACGAGCAGTACTTC.

The V gene is TRBV25-1, the J gene TRBJ1-4, with a weak D call TRBD1 (5 bases). This CDR3 contains 16 residues. V lost 2 bases and J 0 bases, leaving 10 bases between the germline ends. CDR1 and CDR2 (germline): MGHDK, SYGVNS. Written as DNA, the CDR3 is TGTGCCAGCAGTGAACTACAGGCAGCAACTAATGAAAAACTGTTTTTT. It encodes CASSELQAATNEKLFF.

This clone was seen a single time. Compared with germline, one end of the junction differs, possibly owing to a read error. The V call is TRBV6-1, the J call TRBJ1-2; the D is unclear. The CDR3 contains 16 residues. CDR1 and CDR2 from the germline V gene are MNHNS and SASEGT. DNA of the CDR3: TGTGTCAGCAGTGAAGCTTCCACACGTCCTAACTATGGCTACACCTTC. It encodes CVSSEASTRPNYGYTF.

The V call is TRBV2, the J call TRBJ2-2; TRBD2 matches 10 bases. Germline CDR1 SNHLY, CDR2 FYNNEI. The V segment lost 10 bases and the J segment 5 bases; nucleotides outside the gene matches: 4. This CDR3 has 13 amino acids. This CDR3 reads CATASGSTGELFF. CDR3 in DNA: TGTGCCACCGCTAGCGGGAGTACCGGGGAGCTGTTTTTT.

As to this clone: The sample holds other DNA sequences that translate to the same CDR3. The genes are TRBV5-6 and TRBJ2-7; 7 bases agree with TRBD1. The CDR3 loop spans 13 amino acids. The V segment lost 0 bases and the J segment 6 bases; nucleotides outside the gene matches: 3. Germline assignment: CDR1 SGHDT and CDR2 YYEEEE. CDR3 nucleotides: TGTGCCAGCAGCTTGGGAACAGGGGCCGAGCAGTACTTC. Residues: CASSLGTGAEQYF.